This T cell receptor beta chain was retrieved from a study of resident and recirculating memory T cells in vitiligo. Background on the study: Each patient gave two lesional and two nonlesional epidermal shave biopsies, plus PBMCs.

Germline assignment: CDR1 SQVTM and CDR2 ANQGSEA. V was pared by 5 bases and J by 2 bases, with 19 bases between. The CDR3 has 16 amino acids. Patients' lesions had not changed for the previous 6 months. Confetti depigmentation, marking active vitiligo, was absent in these patients. Regarding this clone: Its antigen is unidentified.

TCRdb keeps only in-frame clones here, not all; method: immunoSEQ multiplex PCR. The sample yields more than 65,000 clones, just over 90% seen once. Findings and caveats of the study: Clonality differed among vitiligo lesions, with no unique dominant clone.

The clonotype was recovered from a male donor with vitiligo. This rearrangement joins TRBV29-1 to TRBJ2-1; D possibly corresponds to TRBD1 (5 bases). The specimen was blood. The CDR3 reads CSVKGFPAVPYNEQFF. The CDR3 DNA reads TGCAGCGTTAAGGGGTTCCCGGCGGTGCCCTACAATGAGCAGTTCTTC.